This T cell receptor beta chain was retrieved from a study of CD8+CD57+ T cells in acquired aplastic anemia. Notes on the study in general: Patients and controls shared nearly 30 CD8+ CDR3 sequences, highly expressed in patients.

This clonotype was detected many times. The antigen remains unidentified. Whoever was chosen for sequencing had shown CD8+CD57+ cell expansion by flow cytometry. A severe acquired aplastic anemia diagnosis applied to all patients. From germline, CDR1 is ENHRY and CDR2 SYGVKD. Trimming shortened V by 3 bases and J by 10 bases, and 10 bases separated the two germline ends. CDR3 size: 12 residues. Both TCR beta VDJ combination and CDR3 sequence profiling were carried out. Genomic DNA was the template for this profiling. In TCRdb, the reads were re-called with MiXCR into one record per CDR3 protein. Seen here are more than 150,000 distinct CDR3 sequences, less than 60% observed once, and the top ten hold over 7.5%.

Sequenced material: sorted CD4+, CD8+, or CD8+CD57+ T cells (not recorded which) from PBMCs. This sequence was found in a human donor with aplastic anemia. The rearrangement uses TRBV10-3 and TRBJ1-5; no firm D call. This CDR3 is CAISDNTSPQHF. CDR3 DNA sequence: TGTGCCATCAGTGATAACACCAGCCCCCAGCATTTT.